A selection of T cell receptor beta chains follows, all from one sample in a study of OX40 agonist ivuxolimab in advanced cancers. Method: immunoSEQ multiplex PCR; TCRdb's copy keeps in-frame clones and lacks some. The profile shows approximately 61,000 clones, 70% to 90% of them singletons. The sample consisted of CD4+ or CD8+ T cells sorted from blood, taken in a trial of the OX40 agonist ivuxolimab. The receptors originated from an adult with an advanced solid tumor such as melanoma, head and neck, liver or kidney cancer. Each CDR3 is given with its conserved first and last residue. A D gene is named only where the DNA matches it firmly.

>15|TRBJ2-3|TRBV6-1|TRBD1
CASSTQGSYTDTQYF
TGTGCCAGCAGTACACAGGGGAGCTACACAGATACGCAGTATTTT
>12|TRBJ1-1|TRBV5-1|.
CASSFGPGEAFF
TGCGCCAGCAGCTTCGGACCAGGCGAAGCTTTCTTT
>14|TRBJ1-2|TRBV5-4|.
CASSNGGQGWGYTF
TGTGCCAGCAGCAATGGGGGTCAGGGATGGGGCTACACCTTC
>13|TRBJ2-1|TRBV27|.
CASSQVRDNEQFF
TGTGCCAGCAGCCAGGTGAGGGACAATGAGCAGTTCTTC
>15|TRBJ1-2|TRBV4-3|.
CASSQDRGQGYGYTF
TGCGCCAGCAGCCAAGATCGGGGGCAGGGCTATGGCTACACCTTC
>12|TRBJ2-1|TRBV2|.
CASRGGGSEQFF
TGTGCCAGCAGAGGAGGGGGCTCTGAGCAGTTCTTC
>17|TRBJ1-5|TRBV30|.
CAWSSRPRGLNNQPQHF
TGTGCCTGGAGTTCCCGTCCCCGGGGGCTGAACAATCAGCCCCAGCATTTT
>14|TRBJ2-2|TRBV2|TRBD1
CASTQGANTGELFF
TGTGCCAGCACCCAGGGGGCAAACACCGGGGAGCTGTTTTTT
>16|TRBJ2-3|TRBV9|TRBD2
CASSVRASGGTDTQYF
TGTGCCAGCAGCGTCAGGGCTAGCGGGGGCACAGATACGCAGTATTTT
>15|TRBJ1-2|TRBV11-2|.
CASSLVGTWGYGYTF
TGTGCCAGCAGCTTAGTGGGCACCTGGGGCTATGGCTACACCTTC
>10|TRBJ2-1|TRBV29-1|.
CSVGNNEQFF
TGCAGCGTTGGTAACAATGAGCAGTTCTTC
>13|TRBJ2-3|TRBV5-1|.
CASSPGVTDTQYF
TGCGCCAGCAGCCCCGGGGTAACAGATACGCAGTATTTT
>13|TRBJ1-2|TRBV30|.
CAWRTGYYYGYTF
TGTGCCTGGAGGACAGGTTATTATTATGGCTACACCTTC
>13|TRBJ2-5|TRBV6-1|TRBD1
CASRNTGEETQYF
TGTGCCAGCAGAAACACAGGGGAAGAGACCCAGTACTTC
>17|TRBJ2-7|TRBV5-1|.
CASSLHGANIEAYEQYF
TGCGCCAGCAGCTTACACGGGGCAAACATTGAGGCCTACGAGCAGTACTTC
>17|TRBJ1-5|TRBV28|.
CASSLSGLGSGRGAQHF
TGTGCCAGCAGTTTATCGGGTCTTGGGTCAGGCCGAGGGGCCCAGCATTTT
>14|TRBJ1-4|TRBV5-1|.
CASSLNQGNEKLFF
TGCGCCAGCAGCTTGAATCAGGGTAATGAAAAACTGTTTTTT
>16|TRBJ2-2|TRBV5-5|TRBD2
CASSPLGGSATGELFF
TGTGCCAGCAGCCCCCTGGGCGGGAGTGCCACCGGGGAGCTGTTTTTT
>14|TRBJ2-7|TRBV4-1|.
CASSQEGQSYEQYF
TGCGCCAGCAGCCAAGAAGGCCAGAGCTACGAGCAGTACTTC